Below, one TCR beta chain is given with its context. Antigen specificity is unknown. The data are from a study of OX40 agonist ivuxolimab in advanced cancers. Across the whole study: Three dose-escalation patients had partial responses: one with hepatocellular carcinoma and two with cutaneous melanoma.

Findings of the study overall: Among patients with partial responses at 0.1-3.0 mg/kg, clonal expansion was among the lowest.

The CDR3 sequence is 13 residues long. V was pared by 2 bases and J by 3 bases, with 8 bases between. Germline CDR1 is SGDLS and CDR2 is YYNGEE. Only in-frame clones appear in the TCRdb table, and some are missing; sequencing was by immunoSEQ multiplex PCR. The table includes 45,000 to 65,000 clones, 80% to 85% detected once. Specimen: CD4+ or CD8+ T cells sorted from blood, collected in a trial of the OX40 agonist ivuxolimab. This receptor was taken from an adult with an advanced solid tumor such as melanoma, head and neck, liver or kidney cancer. The chain joins TRBV9 to TRBJ1-1; D is undetermined. The CDR3 DNA sequence: TGTGCCAGCAGCGTGATAGGGCACACTGAAGCTTTCTTT. Its translation: CASSVIGHTEAFF.